This T cell receptor beta chain was profiled in a study of blood T cell repertoires in COVID-19. In the study overall: Sample material is recorded as cDNA or gDNA derived from T cells, B-cell-depleted T cells, or PBMCs.

Membership in each cohort depended on participant-reported clinical history. V dropped 4 bases and J dropped 3 bases, with 9 bases sitting between them. The CDR3 runs to 14 residues. Germline V gene data show CDR1 as LGHDT and CDR2 as YNNKEL (reference sequence). Per the original methods: Reference gene primer amplification gave nucleated cell count estimates. Assay: immunoSEQ multiplex PCR; the TCRdb copy retains only in-frame clones and omits some. The D gene and trimming were derived from the DNA, and the V and J assignments and clone size from that table. This table has a few hundred thousand clones, around nine tenths appearing once. This clone has a handful of counts.

The clonotype comes from a woman aged 45-65 years who had recovered from COVID-19. Sequencing was done on a sample of PBMCs or T cells enriched from blood (not recorded which). V and J are TRBV3-1 (or the pseudogene TRBV3-2) and TRBJ1-4, with D perhaps matching TRBD1 (6 bases). As DNA, the CDR3 is TGTGCCAGCAGCCCGACAGGCCCTAATGAAAAACTGTTTTTT. Translating it yields CASSPTGPNEKLFF.